Listed here are 29 T cell receptor beta chains from one sample, sequenced in a study of vaccination and CD4 T cells after COVID-19. The Oncomine TCR Beta short-read assay was what sequenced the DNA obtained from cultured CD4+ T cells. In TCRdb, the PCR reads were re-called with MiXCR into one record per CDR3 protein. The sample holds more than 15,000 distinct CDR3 sequences; less than 50% are singletons and the top ten take 5.7%. Treatment reported: roughly 10-day PBMC culture with coronavirus spike peptide pools or control peptides (ViraFEST assay). Which antigens these TCRs recognize remains unknown. The sample here was CD4+ T cells from blood, cultured in vitro, taken before SARS-CoV-2 vaccination. These receptors were taken from a human donor who had recovered from COVID-19.

This clonotype showed up just a few times. The chain couples TRBV4-1 to TRBJ2-7; 7 bases are shared with TRBD1. V lost 0 bases to trimming and J lost 3 bases; unmatched junction nucleotides: 14. Germline V lookup: CDR1 MGHRA, CDR2 YSYEKL. The CDR3 spans 18 residues. The CDR3 coding sequence is TGCGCCAGCAGCCAAGATTTGGTCTTCGGGACAGAGCTCTACGAGCAGTACTTC. Its protein is CASSQDLVFGTELYEQYF.

This clonotype was observed a few times. CDR3 nucleotides: TGTGCCAGCAGTGGCTCCTATAATTCACCCCTCCACTTT. This sequence encodes CASSGSYNSPLHF. This sequence joins TRBV12-3 or TRBV12-4 and TRBJ1-6; D unresolved. The CDR3 runs to 13 residues. V lost 5 bases and J lost 0, with 2 bases in between.

This chain joins TRBV20-1 and TRBJ1-5, with D tentatively TRBD1 (5 bases). The CDR3 sequence is 16 residues long. Looked up from germline, CDR1 is DFQATT and CDR2 is SNEGSKA (reference sequence). With 0 bases removed from V and 2 bases from J, the gap between germline ends came to 14 bases. Here the CDR3 DNA reads TGCAGTGCTAGAGATTCGGGCGCGGGGGGCAATCAGCCCCAGCATTTT. Translation: CSARDSGAGGNQPQHF.

Only a few counts were recorded for this clonotype. The rearrangement links TRBV19 to TRBJ1-5; 9 nucleotides match TRBD1. The CDR3 consists of 16 residues. The germline gives CDR1 LNHDA, CDR2 SQIVND (reference sequence). Trimming cost V 6 bases and J 3 bases; bases outside gene matches: 9. The CDR3 spells CASSRQGGVINQPQHF. Here the CDR3 DNA reads TGTGCCAGTAGCCGACAGGGGGGTGTGATCAATCAGCCCCAGCATTTT.

The chain joins TRBV11-3 to TRBJ1-1, with TRBD1 matching over 11 bases. The CDR3 spans 14 residues. V lost 5 bases and J lost 5; bases outside the gene matches: 4. Germline CDR1 SGHNT, CDR2 YENEEA. CDR3 in amino acids: CASSGTGGETEAFF. CDR3 coding DNA: TGTGCCAGCAGCGGGACAGGGGGAGAGACTGAAGCTTTCTTT.

This clonotype was seen only a few times. This sequence joins TRBV20-1 and TRBJ1-4, with D possibly being TRBD1 (5 bases). This CDR3 has 11 amino acids. Germline CDR1 DFQATT, CDR2 SNEGSKA (reference sequence). The ends were cut back, 4 bases at V and 11 bases at J, with 11 bases in the middle. The CDR3 DNA reads as TGCAGTGCTAAGGCCGGGACGAAACTGTTTTTT. It translates to CSAKAGTKLFF.

This chain connects TRBV18 to TRBJ2-7, with TRBD1 matching over 8 bases. The CDR3 is 14 residues long. Unmatched junction bases numbered 4, after V lost 2 bases and J lost 4 bases. CDR1 and CDR2 (germline): KGHSH, LQKENI. The CDR3 is CASSPMGQAYEQYF. CDR3 sequence (DNA): TGTGCCAGCTCACCAATGGGACAGGCTTACGAGCAGTACTTC.

This sequence joins TRBV6-2 or TRBV6-3 and TRBJ1-2; D is uncertain. Germline CDR1 reads MNHEY; CDR2 reads SVGEGT. The ends were cut back, 7 bases at V and 8 bases at J, with 11 bases in the middle. The CDR3 runs to 11 residues. CDR3 coding DNA: TGTGCCAGCAATAACGGAGAGGGCTACACCTTC. Amino acids: CASNNGEGYTF.

This clonotype was picked up a small number of times. This rearrangement joins TRBV7-3 to TRBJ1-2, with D tentatively TRBD1 (5 bases). The CDR3 runs to 15 residues. CDR1 and CDR2 from the germline V gene are SGHTA and FQGTGA. V was trimmed by 4 bases and J by 8 bases, leaving 20 bases between them. DNA of the CDR3: TGTGCCAGCAGCTCCGAACCCAGGGTGGCAGGGGGCTACACCTTC. Protein sequence: CASSSEPRVAGGYTF.

The genes are TRBV20-1 and TRBJ2-7; 13 bases align to TRBD2. Germline CDR1 reads DFQATT; CDR2 reads SNEGSKA (reference sequence). V lost 0 bases, J lost 3 bases, and 5 bases stayed unmatched. The CDR3 runs 16 residues. CDR3 sequence: CSAREMGLAGIYEQYF. CDR3 nucleotide sequence: TGCAGTGCTAGAGAAATGGGACTAGCGGGAATCTACGAGCAGTACTTC.

V is TRBV5-6 and J is TRBJ1-2; no clear D. The germline gives CDR1 SGHDT, CDR2 YYEEEE. The ends were cut back, 3 bases at V and 0 bases at J, with 15 bases in the middle. The CDR3 runs to 16 residues. The CDR3 coding sequence is TGTGCCAGCAGCTCGGGGTACTACGACACTAACTATGGCTACACCTTC. Its translation is CASSSGYYDTNYGYTF.

The rearrangement links TRBV7-2 to TRBJ2-2, with 12 nucleotides matching TRBD2. This CDR3 has 17 amino acids. Germline CDR1 is SGHTA and CDR2 is FQGNSA. J gave up 6 bases and V 5 bases, and 10 bases lay outside the gene matches. CDR3 DNA sequence: TGTGCCAGCAGCCGCCGGACTAGCGGGGCCTCATCCGGGGAGCTGTTTTTT. Its translation: CASSRRTSGASSGELFF.

The sample holds a few counts of this clonotype. The genes are TRBV19 and TRBJ2-5; TRBD1 aligns across 7 bases. The CDR3 contains 13 residues. Germline V gene data show CDR1 as LNHDA and CDR2 as SQIVND (reference sequence). Germline trimming cut 5 bases from V and 4 bases from J; bases unmatched to any gene: 4. The CDR3 DNA is TGTGCCAGTAGTCCACAGGGGATAGAGACCCAGTACTTC. Amino acids: CASSPQGIETQYF.

The rearrangement uses TRBV20-1 and TRBJ1-1; D gene ambiguous. This CDR3 has 13 amino acids. V lost 4 bases to trimming and J lost 1 base, with 10 bases between them. The germline CDR1 and CDR2 sequences are DFQATT and SNEGSKA (reference sequence). Here the CDR3 DNA reads TGCAGTGCTATTTGGGCATCGAACACTGAAGCTTTCTTT. Residues: CSAIWASNTEAFF.

V is TRBV28 and J is TRBJ2-7; TRBD1 or TRBD2 may be the D gene (5 bases each). In germline, CDR1 is MDHEN, CDR2 SYDVKM. The V and J ends lost 4 bases and 2 bases respectively, with 18 bases between them. CDR3 length: 16 amino acids. CDR3 in DNA: TGTGCCAGCAGTTCCCCCCCACGGGGCGTGGCCTACGAGCAGTACTTC. Its translation is CASSSPPRGVAYEQYF.

The chain employs TRBV5-1 and TRBJ1-1, with TRBD1 as a possible D gene (6 bases). Germline CDR1 and CDR2: SGHRS and YFSETQ. The CDR3 loop spans 16 amino acids. V was pared by 1 base and J by 1 base, with 14 bases between. The CDR3 DNA sequence: TGCGCCAGCAGCTTGACACCCACAGGGCAGAACACTGAAGCTTTCTTT. This sequence encodes CASSLTPTGQNTEAFF.

This chain connects TRBV5-1 to TRBJ1-1, with 7 bases that match TRBD1. CDR3 length: 14 residues. In germline, CDR1 is SGHRS, CDR2 YFSETQ. Trimming at V came to 2 bases and at J to 7 bases, leaving 8 bases not matched to a gene. The CDR3 DNA is TGCGCCAGCAGCTTAAGGGGACAGCTCAATGAAGCTTTCTTT. Translation: CASSLRGQLNEAFF.

The DNA of the CDR3 is TGTGCCAGCAGTTTACGAGAAGTTCAGTACTTC. It codes for CASSLREVQYF. This chain links TRBV12-3 or TRBV12-4 with TRBJ2-5; D unresolved. CDR3 size: 11 residues. Trimming cost V 2 bases and J 11 bases, with 9 bases left between them.

V gene TRBV6-1 combines with J gene TRBJ2-3; 10 nucleotides match TRBD2. V lost 3 bases, J lost 5 bases, and 14 bases stayed unmatched. In germline, CDR1 is MNHNS, CDR2 SASEGT. The CDR3 has 18 amino acids. The CDR3 DNA reads as TGTGCCAGCAGTGACCTATTGGGGCTAGCGGGAGAGGGAGATACGCAGTATTTT. Translating it yields CASSDLLGLAGEGDTQYF.

V and J are TRBV10-3 and TRBJ1-6; TRBD1 matches 10 bases. Germline values: CDR1 ENHRY, CDR2 SYGVKD. The V gene end was trimmed by 2 bases and the J gene end by 9 bases; junction bases not matched to a gene: 4. The CDR3 contains 15 residues. CDR3 nucleotides: TGTGCCATCAGTGAGGGGGACAGGGGATCTTCACCCCTCCACTTT. This codes for CAISEGDRGSSPLHF.

This rearrangement joins TRBV12-3 or TRBV12-4 to TRBJ1-2, with 7 positions matching TRBD1. The CDR3 is made up of 15 amino acids. V trimming: 7 bases; J trimming: 4 bases; junction bases outside the gene matches: 12. The CDR3 here is CASTLGRGLTYGYTF. CDR3 DNA sequence: TGTGCCAGCACCCTGGGGAGGGGGCTGACCTATGGCTACACCTTC.

This clonotype has a handful of counts. The V call is TRBV7-8, the J call TRBJ2-5; perhaps TRBD1 as D (5 bases). The CDR3 is 14 amino acids. The V and J ends lost 11 bases and 1 base respectively, with 17 bases between them. CDR1 is SGHVS and CDR2 is FQNEAQ in the germline V gene. The DNA of the CDR3 is TGTGCCTCGGTTCAGGGTCGAGTCCAAGAGACCCAGTACTTC. Protein sequence: CASVQGRVQETQYF.

Only a few counts were recorded for this clonotype. The chain employs TRBV6-2 or TRBV6-3 and TRBJ2-3; 7 nucleotides match TRBD1. Germline V lookup: CDR1 MNHEY, CDR2 SVGEGT. CDR3 length equals 14 residues. Trimming at V came to 6 bases and at J to 2 bases, leaving 5 bases not matched to a gene. The CDR3, as DNA: TGTGCCAGCAGACCGGGACAGAACACAGATACGCAGTATTTT. It encodes CASRPGQNTDTQYF.

Only a few counts were recorded for this clonotype. The chain joins TRBV19 to TRBJ1-6; 9 bases are a match to TRBD1. Germline CDR1 reads LNHDA; CDR2 reads SQIVND (reference sequence). The CDR3 covers 14 residues. V trimming: 5 bases; J trimming: 11 bases; junction bases outside the gene matches: 7. The CDR3 sequence: CASSFLDRGAPLHF. CDR3 coding DNA: TGTGCCAGTAGTTTCCTAGACAGGGGGGCACCCCTCCACTTT.

This clonotype has a single count. This rearrangement joins TRBV5-4 to TRBJ1-1; a weak D match, TRBD1 (6 bases). This CDR3 comprises 14 residues. The V gene's germline CDR1 is SGHNT and CDR2 YYREEE (reference sequence). V lost 4 bases and J 0 bases, leaving 10 bases between the germline ends. As DNA, the CDR3 is TGTGCCAGCAGCCCAGGGGTTGTGAACACTGAAGCTTTCTTT. Residues: CASSPGVVNTEAFF.

V is TRBV7-2 and J is TRBJ2-1; 7 bases align to TRBD2. After removal of 10 bases from V and 5 bases from J, the junction contained 17 bases not matched to a gene. Germline V gives CDR1 SGHTA, CDR2 FQGNSA. The CDR3 loop spans 16 amino acids. CDR3 bases: TGTGCCATCCGTAGGCGGGCGATGGGGGGGAACAATGAGCAGTTCTTC. As protein: CAIRRRAMGGNNEQFF.

This clonotype was seen more than once but under ten times. The genes are TRBV7-2 and TRBJ2-7; TRBD1 aligns across 8 bases. This CDR3 is built from 14 residues. Germline CDR1 reads SGHTA; CDR2 reads FQGNSA. The V segment lost 3 bases and the J segment 5 bases; nucleotides outside the gene matches: 6. Here the CDR3 reads CASSFRDRLDEQYF. The CDR3 bases are TGTGCCAGCAGCTTCCGGGACAGGCTGGACGAGCAGTACTTC.

The chain combines TRBV6-1 with TRBJ1-3, with D hard to call. CDR1 and CDR2 from the germline V gene are MNHNS and SASEGT. The V and J ends lost 5 bases and 4 bases respectively, with 6 bases between them. This CDR3 spans 12 amino acids. The CDR3 here is CASSHQGNTIYF. The CDR3 DNA reads TGTGCCAGCAGTCATCAGGGAAACACCATATATTTT.

The chain recombines TRBV7-2 with TRBJ1-2; 7 bases match TRBD1. Germline assignment: CDR1 SGHTA and CDR2 FQGNSA. The CDR3 sequence is 15 residues long. The J segment lost 0 bases and the V segment lost 6 bases, leaving 7 bases of the junction unmatched. The CDR3 sequence is CASSRKGQSNYGYTF. Here the CDR3 DNA reads TGTGCCAGCAGTAGGAAGGGACAGTCTAACTATGGCTACACCTTC.